The present T cell receptor beta chain was sequenced within a study of PD-L1 blockade in urothelial cancer. The wider study: At 3 weeks (second dose) and 6 weeks after starting treatment, blood was analyzed. A median about 150,000 T cells were found in blood samples.

Germline V gene lookup returns CDR1 MNHNS and CDR2 SASEGT. The CDR3 runs to 18 residues. Unmatched junction bases numbered 9, after V lost 3 bases and J lost 0 bases. The time point denotes: peripheral blood 6 weeks after treatment start. Diagnoses among patients were locally advanced or metastatic urothelial carcinoma. Findings and caveats of the study: Below-median pretreatment blood TCR clonality was a predictor of better survival.

Concerning this clone: The target antigen is unknown.

Sequencing was performed with immunoSEQ multiplex PCR; in TCRdb, only in-frame clones are kept and a portion is missing. Here the sample spans roughly 50,000 clones, about four fifths being singletons. The material sequenced was PBMCs, taken around atezolizumab (anti-PD-L1) treatment. The J gene is TRBJ1-5, the V gene TRBV6-1; 9 bases fit TRBD1. This clonotype originated in a man between 65 and 79 years old with urothelial cancer. The CDR3 DNA reads as TGTGCCAGCAGTGACCTCCAGGACAGGGGAGGTAGCAATCAGCCCCAGCATTTT. This encodes CASSDLQDRGGSNQPQHF.